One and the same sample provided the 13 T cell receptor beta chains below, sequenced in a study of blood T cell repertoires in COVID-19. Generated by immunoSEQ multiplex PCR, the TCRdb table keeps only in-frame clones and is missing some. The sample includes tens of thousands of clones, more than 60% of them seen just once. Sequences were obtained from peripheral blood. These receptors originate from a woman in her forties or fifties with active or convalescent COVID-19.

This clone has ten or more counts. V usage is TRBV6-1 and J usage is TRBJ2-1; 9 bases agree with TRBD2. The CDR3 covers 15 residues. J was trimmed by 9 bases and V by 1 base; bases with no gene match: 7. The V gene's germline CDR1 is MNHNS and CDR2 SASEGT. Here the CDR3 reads CASSEDAGGPGEQFF. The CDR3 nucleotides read TGTGCCAGCAGTGAAGATGCGGGAGGGCCAGGTGAGCAGTTCTTC.

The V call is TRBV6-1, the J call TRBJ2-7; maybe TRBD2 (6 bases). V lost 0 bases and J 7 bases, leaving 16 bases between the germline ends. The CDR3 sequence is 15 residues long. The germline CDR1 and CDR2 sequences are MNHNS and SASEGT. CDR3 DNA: TGTGCCAGCAGTGAAGCCTGGCGGGGTGCTAGGGAGCAGTACTTC. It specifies CASSEAWRGAREQYF.

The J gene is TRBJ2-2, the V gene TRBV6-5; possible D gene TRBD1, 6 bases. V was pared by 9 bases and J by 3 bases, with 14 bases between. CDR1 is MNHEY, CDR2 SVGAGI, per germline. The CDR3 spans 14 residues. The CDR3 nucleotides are TGTGCCAGTACAGGACAGTTATACACCGGGGAGCTGTTTTTT. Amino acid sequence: CASTGQLYTGELFF.

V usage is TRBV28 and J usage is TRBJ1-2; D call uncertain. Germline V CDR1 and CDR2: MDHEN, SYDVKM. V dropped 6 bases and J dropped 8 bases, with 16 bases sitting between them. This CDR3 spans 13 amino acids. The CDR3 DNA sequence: TGTGCCAGCAGCGATTTAATCGGGGTCGGCTACACCTTC. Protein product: CASSDLIGVGYTF.

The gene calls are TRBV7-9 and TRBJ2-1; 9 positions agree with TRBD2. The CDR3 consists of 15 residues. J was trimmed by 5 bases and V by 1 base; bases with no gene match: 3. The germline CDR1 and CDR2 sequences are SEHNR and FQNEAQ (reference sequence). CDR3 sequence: CASSLGLADNNEQFF. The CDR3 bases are TGTGCCAGCAGCTTAGGACTAGCGGATAACAATGAGCAGTTCTTC. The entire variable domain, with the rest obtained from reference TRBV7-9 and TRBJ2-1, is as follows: DTGVSQNPRHKITKRGQNVTFRCDPISEHNRLYWYRQTLGQGPEFLTYFQNEAQLEKSRLLSDRFSAERPKGSFSTLEIQRTEQGDSAMYLCASSLGLADNNEQFFGPGTRLTVL.

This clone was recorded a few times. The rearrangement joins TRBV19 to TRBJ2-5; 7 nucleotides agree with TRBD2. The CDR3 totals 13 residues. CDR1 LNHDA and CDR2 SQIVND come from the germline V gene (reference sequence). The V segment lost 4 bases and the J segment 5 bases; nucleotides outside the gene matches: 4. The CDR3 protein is CASSKTGGETQYF. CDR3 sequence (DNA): TGTGCCAGTAGTAAGACCGGGGGGGAGACCCAGTACTTC.

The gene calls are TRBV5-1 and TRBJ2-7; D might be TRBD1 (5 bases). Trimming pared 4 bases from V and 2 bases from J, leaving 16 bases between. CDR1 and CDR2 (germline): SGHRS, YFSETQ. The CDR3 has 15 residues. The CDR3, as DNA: TGCGCCAGCAGCGCCTTAAGGGGTTGGACCTACGAGCAGTACTTC. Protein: CASSALRGWTYEQYF.

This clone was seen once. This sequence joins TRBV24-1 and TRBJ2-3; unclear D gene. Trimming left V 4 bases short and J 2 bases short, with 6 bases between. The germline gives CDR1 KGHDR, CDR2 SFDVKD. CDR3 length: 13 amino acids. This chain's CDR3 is CATSDRDTDTQYF. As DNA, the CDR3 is TGTGCCACCAGTGACCGCGACACAGATACGCAGTATTTT.

CDR3 in amino acids: CASSTLAVYNEQFF. CDR3 nucleotides: TGCGCCAGCAGTACCCTAGCGGTCTACAATGAGCAGTTCTTC. V gene TRBV5-1 combines with J gene TRBJ2-1; 7 bases match TRBD2. V shed 5 bases, J shed 3 bases, and the junction held 5 bases outside the gene matches. The V gene's germline CDR1 is SGHRS and CDR2 YFSETQ. CDR3 length equals 14 residues.

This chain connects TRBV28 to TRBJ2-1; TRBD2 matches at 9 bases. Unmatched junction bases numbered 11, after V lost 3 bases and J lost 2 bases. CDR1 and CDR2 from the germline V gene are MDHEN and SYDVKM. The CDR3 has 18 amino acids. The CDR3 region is CASSFPQTGLAPYNEQFF. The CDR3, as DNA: TGTGCCAGCAGTTTCCCCCAGACGGGACTAGCCCCCTACAATGAGCAGTTCTTC.

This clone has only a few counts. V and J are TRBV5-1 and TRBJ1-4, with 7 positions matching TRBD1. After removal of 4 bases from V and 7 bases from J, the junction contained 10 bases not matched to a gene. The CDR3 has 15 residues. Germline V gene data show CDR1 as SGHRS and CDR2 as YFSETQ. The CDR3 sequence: CASSPRAGDSEKLFF. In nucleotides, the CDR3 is TGCGCCAGCAGCCCTCGGGCAGGGGACAGTGAAAAACTGTTTTTT.

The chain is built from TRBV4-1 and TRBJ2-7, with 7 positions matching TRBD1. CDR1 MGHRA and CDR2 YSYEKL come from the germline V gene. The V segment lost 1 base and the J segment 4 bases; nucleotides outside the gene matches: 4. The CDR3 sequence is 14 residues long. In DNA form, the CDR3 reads TGCGCCAGCAGCCAAGTAGGGGGCAGATACGAGCAGTACTTC. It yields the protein CASSQVGGRYEQYF.

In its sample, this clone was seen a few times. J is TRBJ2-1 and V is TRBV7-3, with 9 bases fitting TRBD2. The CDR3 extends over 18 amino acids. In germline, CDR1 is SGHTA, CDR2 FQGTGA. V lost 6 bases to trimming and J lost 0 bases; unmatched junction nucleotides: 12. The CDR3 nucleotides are TGTGCCAGCAGACGTATCGCGACTAGCGGAGTCTCCTACAATGAGCAGTTCTTC. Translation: CASRRIATSGVSYNEQFF.